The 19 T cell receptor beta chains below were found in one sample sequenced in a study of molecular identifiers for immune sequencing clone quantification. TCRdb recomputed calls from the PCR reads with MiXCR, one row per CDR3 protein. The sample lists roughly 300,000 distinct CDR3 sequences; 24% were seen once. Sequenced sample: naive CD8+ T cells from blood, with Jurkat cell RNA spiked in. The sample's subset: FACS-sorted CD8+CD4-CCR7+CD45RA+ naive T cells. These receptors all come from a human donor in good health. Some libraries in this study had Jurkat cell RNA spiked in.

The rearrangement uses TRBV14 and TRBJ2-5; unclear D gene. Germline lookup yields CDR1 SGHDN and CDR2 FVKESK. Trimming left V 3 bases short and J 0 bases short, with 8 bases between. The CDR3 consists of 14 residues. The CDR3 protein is CASSHYKYQETQYF. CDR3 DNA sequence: TGTGCCAGCAGCCACTACAAGTACCAAGAGACCCAGTACTTC.

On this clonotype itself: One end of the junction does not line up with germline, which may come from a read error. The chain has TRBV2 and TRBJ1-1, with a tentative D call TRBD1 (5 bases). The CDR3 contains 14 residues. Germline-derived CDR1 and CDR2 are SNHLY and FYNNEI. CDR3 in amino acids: CASSGGDADTEAVF. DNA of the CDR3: TGTGCCAGCAGTGGGGGGGACGCTGACACTGAAGCTGTCTTT.

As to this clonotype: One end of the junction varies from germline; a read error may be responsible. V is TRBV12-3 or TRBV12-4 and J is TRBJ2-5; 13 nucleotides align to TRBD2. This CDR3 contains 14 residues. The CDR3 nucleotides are TGTGCCAGCAAGTCCGGACTAGCGGGAGAGGCCCAGTACTTC. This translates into CASKSGLAGEAQYF.

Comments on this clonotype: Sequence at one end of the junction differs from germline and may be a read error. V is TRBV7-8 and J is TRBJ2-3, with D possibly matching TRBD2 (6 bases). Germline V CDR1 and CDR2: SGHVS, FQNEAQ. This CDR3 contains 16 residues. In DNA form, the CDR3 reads TGTGCCAGCAGCTTTTGGTCGGAAACTAGCACAGATACGCGGTATTTT. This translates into CASSFWSETSTDTRYF.

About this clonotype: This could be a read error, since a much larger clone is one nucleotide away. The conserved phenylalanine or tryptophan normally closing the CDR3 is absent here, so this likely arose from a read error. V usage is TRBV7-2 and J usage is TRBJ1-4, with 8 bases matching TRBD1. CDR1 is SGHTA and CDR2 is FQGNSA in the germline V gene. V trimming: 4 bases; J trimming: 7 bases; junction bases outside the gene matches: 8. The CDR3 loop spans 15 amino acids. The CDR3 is CASSSTGARSEKLFV. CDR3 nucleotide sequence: TGTGCCAGCAGCTCGACAGGGGCAAGAAGTGAAAAACTGTTTGTT.

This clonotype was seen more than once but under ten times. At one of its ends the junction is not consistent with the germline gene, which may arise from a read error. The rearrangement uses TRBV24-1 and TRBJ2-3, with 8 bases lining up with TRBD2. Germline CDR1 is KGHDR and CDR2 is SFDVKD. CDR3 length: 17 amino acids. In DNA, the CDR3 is TGTGCCGCCAGTGATTCACTAGCGGCGGGGAGGACAGATACGCAGTATTTT. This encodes CAASDSLAAGRTDTQYF.

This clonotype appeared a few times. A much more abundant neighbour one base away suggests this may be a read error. Written as DNA, the CDR3 is TGTGCCAGCCGCTCGGGGTTTTTCCCAGATACGCAGTATTTT. This translates into CASRSGFFPDTQYF. This rearrangement joins TRBV7-2 to TRBJ2-3; D may be TRBD2 (5 bases). Per germline, CDR1 SGHTA and CDR2 FQGNSA. This CDR3 is built from 14 residues. The V gene lost 8 bases and the J gene lost 4 bases, with 16 bases spanning the gap.

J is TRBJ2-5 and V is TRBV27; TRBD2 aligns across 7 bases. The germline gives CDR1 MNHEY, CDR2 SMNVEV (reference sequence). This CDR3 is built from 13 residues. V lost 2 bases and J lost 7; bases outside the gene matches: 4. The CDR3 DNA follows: TGTGCCAGCAGTTTAGTCAGGGAGGGGACCCAGTACTTC. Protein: CASSLVREGTQYF.

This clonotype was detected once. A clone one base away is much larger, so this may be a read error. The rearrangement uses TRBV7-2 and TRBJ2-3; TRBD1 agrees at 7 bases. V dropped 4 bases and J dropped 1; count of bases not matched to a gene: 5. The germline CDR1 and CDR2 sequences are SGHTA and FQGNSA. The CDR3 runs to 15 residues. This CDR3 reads CASSSVTGGTDTQYF. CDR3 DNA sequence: TGTGCCAGCAGCTCAGTAACAGGGGGCACAGATACGCAGTATTTT.

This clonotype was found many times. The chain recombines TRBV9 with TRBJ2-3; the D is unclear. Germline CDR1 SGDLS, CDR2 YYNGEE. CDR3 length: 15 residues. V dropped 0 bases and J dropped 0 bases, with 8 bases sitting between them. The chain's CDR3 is CASSVDGSSTDTQYF. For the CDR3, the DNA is TGTGCCAGCAGCGTAGACGGGTCCAGCACAGATACGCAGTATTTT.

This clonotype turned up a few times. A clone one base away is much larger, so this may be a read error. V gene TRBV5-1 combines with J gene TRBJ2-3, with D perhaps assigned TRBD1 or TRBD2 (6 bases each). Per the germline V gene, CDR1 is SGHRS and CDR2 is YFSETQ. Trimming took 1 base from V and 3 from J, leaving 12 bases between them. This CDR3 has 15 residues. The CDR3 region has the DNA TGCGCCAGCAGCTTGAGGGGGACTGGTACAGATACGCAGTATTTT. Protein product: CASSLRGTGTDTQYF.

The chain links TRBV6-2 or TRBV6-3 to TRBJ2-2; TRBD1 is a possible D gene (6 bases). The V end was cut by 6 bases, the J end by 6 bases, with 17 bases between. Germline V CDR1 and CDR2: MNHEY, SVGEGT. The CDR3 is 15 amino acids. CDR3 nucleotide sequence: TGTGCCAGCAGCTTACCGGGACAAAGGCCCGGGGAGCTGTTTTTT. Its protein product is CASSLPGQRPGELFF.

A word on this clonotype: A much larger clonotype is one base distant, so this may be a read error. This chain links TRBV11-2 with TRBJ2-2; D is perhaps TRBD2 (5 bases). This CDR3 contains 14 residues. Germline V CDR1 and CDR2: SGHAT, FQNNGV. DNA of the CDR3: TGTGCCCACCCGGCTATATCCTCCGCCGGGGAGCTGGTTTTT. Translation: CAHPAISSAGELVF.

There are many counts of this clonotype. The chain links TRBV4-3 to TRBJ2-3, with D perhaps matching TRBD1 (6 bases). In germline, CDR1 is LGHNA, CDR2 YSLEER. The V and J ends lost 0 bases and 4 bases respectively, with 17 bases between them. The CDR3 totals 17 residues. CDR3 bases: TGCGCCAGCAGCCAAGATTCCCAGCAACAGGGTGCAGATACGCAGTATTTT. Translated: CASSQDSQQQGADTQYF.

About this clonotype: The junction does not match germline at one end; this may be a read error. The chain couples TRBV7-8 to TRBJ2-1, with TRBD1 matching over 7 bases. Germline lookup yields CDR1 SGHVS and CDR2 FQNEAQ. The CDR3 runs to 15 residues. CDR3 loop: CASSLEGQAGNERFF. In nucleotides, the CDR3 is TGTGCCAGCAGCCTCGAAGGACAGGCGGGCAATGAGCGGTTCTTC.

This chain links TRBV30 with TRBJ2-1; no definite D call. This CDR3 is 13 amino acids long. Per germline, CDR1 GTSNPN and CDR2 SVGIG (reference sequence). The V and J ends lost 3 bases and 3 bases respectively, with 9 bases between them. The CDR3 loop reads CAWRPDGYNEQFF. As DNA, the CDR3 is TGTGCCTGGAGACCAGACGGCTACAATGAGCAGTTCTTC.

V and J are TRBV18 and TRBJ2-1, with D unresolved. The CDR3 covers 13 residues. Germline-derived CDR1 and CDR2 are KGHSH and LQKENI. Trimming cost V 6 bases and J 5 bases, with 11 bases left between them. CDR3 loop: CASSSDENNEQFF. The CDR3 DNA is TGTGCCAGCTCGTCGGATGAGAACAATGAGCAGTTCTTC. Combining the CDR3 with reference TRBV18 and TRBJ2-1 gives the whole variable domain NAGVMQNPRHLVRRRGQEARLRCSPMKGHSHVYWYRQLPEEGLKFMVYLQKENIIDESGMPKERFSAEFPKEGPSILRIQQVVRGDSAAYFCASSSDENNEQFFGPGTRLTVL.

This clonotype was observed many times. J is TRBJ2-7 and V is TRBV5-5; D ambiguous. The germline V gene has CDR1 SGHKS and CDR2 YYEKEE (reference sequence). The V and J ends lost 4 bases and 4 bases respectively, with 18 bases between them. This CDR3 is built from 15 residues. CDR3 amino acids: CASSDEEQRWYEQYF. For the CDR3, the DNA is TGTGCCAGCAGCGACGAAGAACAGCGTTGGTACGAGCAGTACTTC. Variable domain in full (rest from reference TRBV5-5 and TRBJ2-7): DAGVTQSPTHLIKTRGQQVTLRCSPISGHKSVSWYQQVLGQGPQFIFQYYEKEERGRGNFPDRFSARQFPNYSSELNVNALLLGDSALYLCASSDEEQRWYEQYFGPGTRLTVT.

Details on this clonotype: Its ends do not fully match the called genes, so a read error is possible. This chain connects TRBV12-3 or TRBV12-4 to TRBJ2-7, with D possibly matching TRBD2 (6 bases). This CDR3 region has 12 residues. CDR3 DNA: TGTGCCAGCGGGACTGGGACTTACGGGCAGTACTTC. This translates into CASGTGTYGQYF.